The rows below give T cell receptor beta chains drawn from one sample of a study of OX40 agonist ivuxolimab in advanced cancers. The protocol was immunoSEQ multiplex PCR, while the TCRdb copy is restricted to in-frame clones and leaves out a portion. The table has about 49,000 clones, 88% seen once. The sample consisted of CD4+ or CD8+ T cells sorted from blood, taken in a trial of the OX40 agonist ivuxolimab. The receptors were sampled from an adult with an advanced solid tumor such as melanoma, head and neck, liver or kidney cancer. The CDR3 runs from the conserved cysteine through the conserved F or W. A D gene is named only where the DNA matches it firmly. Only some rows state a clone size, as once, few, many or a class for expanded clones.

13 TRBJ2-5 once TRBV11-2 NA CASSLNSAGTQYF TGTGCCAGCAGCTTAAATTCCGCAGGGACCCAGTACTTC
17 TRBJ1-3 NA TRBV4-1 NA CASSQLGYLSSGNTIYF TGCGCCAGCAGCCAACTCGGATATTTGAGCTCTGGAAACACCATATATTTT
14 TRBJ2-7 medium-sized TRBV2 TRBD2 CALQTSGTTYEQYF TGTGCCTTACAGACTAGCGGAACGACCTACGAGCAGTACTTC
15 TRBJ2-1 NA TRBV5-4 NA CASARGGPLPNEQFF TGTGCCAGCGCTCGGGGCGGGCCTTTGCCTAATGAGCAGTTCTTC
15 TRBJ2-1 once TRBV6-5 TRBD2 CASSLWLAGKNEQFF TGTGCCAGCAGTTTGTGGCTAGCGGGGAAAAATGAGCAGTTCTTC
15 TRBJ2-7 NA TRBV28 NA CASTQEGGSSYEQYF TGTGCCAGCACCCAGGAGGGGGGAAGCTCCTACGAGCAGTACTTC
13 TRBJ2-4 NA TRBV10-3 TRBD1 CAISESGQDIQYF TGTGCCATCAGTGAATCTGGACAGGACATTCAGTACTTC
12 TRBJ1-1 NA TRBV5-8 NA CASRPQIPGAFF TGTGCCAGCAGGCCCCAAATCCCGGGAGCTTTCTTT
12 TRBJ2-5 once TRBV30 NA CAWSWGEATQYF TGTGCCTGGAGTTGGGGGGAGGCGACCCAGTACTTC
16 TRBJ1-1 few TRBV4-3 NA CASSPQIERRNTEAFF TGCGCCAGCAGCCCTCAAATAGAGCGTAGGAACACTGAAGCTTTCTTT
15 TRBJ1-1 NA TRBV6-6 NA CASSYVRSLDTEAFF TGTGCCAGCAGTTACGTACGGAGTTTGGACACTGAAGCTTTCTTT
8 TRBJ2-7 NA TRBV28 NA CAREQQYF TGTGCCAGGGAGCAGCAGTACTTC
14 TRBJ2-3 NA TRBV5-1 NA CASGRSGLTDTQYF TGCGCCAGCGGCCGTAGCGGCCTCACAGATACGCAGTATTTT
15 TRBJ1-4 once TRBV28 NA CASSFPARANEKLFF TGTGCCAGCAGTTTTCCCGCTCGGGCGAATGAAAAACTGTTTTTT
13 TRBJ2-7 NA TRBV5-5 TRBD2 CASSRDYHYEQYF TGTGCCAGCAGCCGGGACTATCACTACGAGCAGTACTTC
15 TRBJ1-2 NA TRBV5-1 TRBD1 CASSWAPGQGYGYTF TGCGCCAGCAGCTGGGCGCCCGGACAGGGTTATGGCTACACCTTC
15 TRBJ2-1 NA TRBV10-3 TRBD2 CAISESRSGNNEQFF TGTGCCATCAGTGAGTCGAGGAGCGGGAACAATGAGCAGTTCTTC
14 TRBJ2-5 NA TRBV7-8 NA CASRQQILEETQYF TGTGCCAGCAGACAACAGATCCTCGAAGAGACCCAGTACTTC
16 TRBJ2-1 NA TRBV4-3 TRBD2 CASSQAAGGIYNEQFF TGCGCCAGCAGCCAAGCAGCGGGAGGTATCTACAATGAGCAGTTCTTC
16 TRBJ2-6 NA TRBV18 NA CASSPGGSSGANVLTF TGTGCCAGCTCACCCGGCGGATCCTCTGGGGCCAACGTCCTGACTTTC
14 TRBJ2-3 NA TRBV28 TRBD2 CASSFSGSRYTQYF TGTGCCAGCAGTTTTAGCGGGAGTCGATATACGCAGTATTTT
15 TRBJ2-3 NA TRBV7-6 TRBD2 CASSLTTSGTDTQYF TGTGCCAGCAGCTTAACGACTAGCGGCACAGATACGCAGTATTTT
19 TRBJ1-2 NA TRBV5-1 TRBD1 CASSPGRRDRVPNNYGYTF TGCGCCAGCAGCCCTGGGCGCCGGGACAGGGTGCCGAATAACTATGGCTACACCTTC
14 TRBJ2-7 once TRBV18 NA CASSPGTASSEQYF TGTGCCAGCTCACCAGGTACGGCGTCGAGCGAGCAGTACTTC
15 TRBJ1-5 NA TRBV5-6 NA CASSLRTVSNQPQHF TGTGCCAGCAGCTTGCGGACAGTTAGCAATCAGCCCCAGCATTTT
14 TRBJ2-7 once TRBV4-2 NA CASSQDISSYEQYF TGTGCCAGCAGCCAAGACATAAGCTCCTACGAGCAGTACTTC
15 TRBJ1-5 NA TRBV7-2 NA CASSNRGSGNQPQHF TGTGCCAGCAGCAACCGGGGGAGCGGCAATCAGCCCCAGCATTTT
15 TRBJ2-1 NA TRBV11-3 NA CASSLYPPGIGEQFF TGTGCCAGCAGCTTATATCCGCCAGGGATTGGGGAGCAGTTCTTC
13 TRBJ1-2 NA TRBV28 NA CASRSQTSKGYTF TGTGCCAGCAGGTCACAGACGTCCAAGGGCTACACCTTC
14 TRBJ2-7 NA TRBV5-1 NA CASSLGDVASEQYF TGCGCCAGCAGCTTGGGGGACGTGGCGTCCGAGCAGTACTTC
13 TRBJ2-7 NA TRBV27 NA CASLGRSGYEQYF TGTGCCAGCCTGGGACGCAGTGGTTACGAGCAGTACTTC
15 TRBJ2-5 NA TRBV5-8 NA CASSARSGFWETQYF TGTGCCAGCAGCGCAAGGTCAGGGTTCTGGGAGACCCAGTACTTC
13 TRBJ2-5 few TRBV30 NA CAWSVLGTETQYF TGTGCCTGGAGTGTTCTCGGGACTGAGACCCAGTACTTC
12 TRBJ1-1 NA TRBV6-1 NA CASGGVNTEAFF TGTGCCAGCGGAGGGGTGAACACTGAAGCTTTCTTT
16 TRBJ1-2 NA TRBV19 TRBD1 CASSITAGTGLGFYTF TGTGCCAGTAGTATAACCGCCGGGACAGGTCTGGGATTCTACACCTTC
15 TRBJ1-5 NA TRBV5-8 NA CASSLRTVRNQPQHF TGTGCCAGCAGCTTAAGGACAGTTCGCAATCAGCCCCAGCATTTT
13 TRBJ2-1 NA TRBV7-2 NA CASKLTSKNEQFF TGTGCCAGCAAACTAACTAGCAAAAATGAGCAGTTCTTC
15 TRBJ2-3 NA TRBV7-2 NA CASSLRPDALDTQYF TGTGCCAGCAGCTTAAGACCGGACGCGTTAGATACGCAGTATTTT
14 TRBJ2-7 NA TRBV7-2 TRBD2 CASSSGLVYYEQYF TGTGCCAGCAGCTCGGGACTAGTTTACTACGAGCAGTACTTC
14 TRBJ1-2 NA TRBV5-8 TRBD1 CASNADRDLPYYTF TGTGCCAGCAACGCGGACAGGGACTTACCTTACTACACCTTC
14 TRBJ2-5 NA TRBV9 TRBD1 CASSVGTGRETQYF TGTGCCAGCAGCGTAGGGACAGGGAGAGAGACCCAGTACTTC
13 TRBJ2-7 once TRBV29-1 NA CSINRDSPYEQYF TGCAGCATAAACCGGGACTCTCCCTACGAGCAGTACTTC
15 TRBJ2-3 NA TRBV9 NA CASSVVVGGTDTQYF TGTGCCAGCAGCGTAGTTGTAGGGGGCACAGATACGCAGTATTTT
11 TRBJ2-3 NA TRBV7-2 NA CASSLWGTQYF TGTGCCAGCAGCTTATGGGGTACGCAGTATTTT
14 TRBJ1-3 NA TRBV4-3 NA CASSQDRIRQPIYF TGCGCCAGCAGCCAAGATCGGATAAGACAGCCCATATATTTT
13 TRBJ2-1 NA TRBV6-6 NA CASSYSREDEQFF TGTGCCAGCAGTTACTCACGGGAAGATGAGCAGTTCTTC
15 TRBJ2-1 NA TRBV7-2 TRBD1 CASSLQGQKGNEQFF TGTGCCAGCAGCTTACAGGGACAGAAGGGGAATGAGCAGTTCTTC
12 TRBJ2-1 NA TRBV29-1 TRBD1 CSGTGTYNEQFF TGCAGCGGGACAGGGACCTACAATGAGCAGTTCTTC
16 TRBJ2-7 NA TRBV11-2 NA CASSLVATLLTYEQYF TGTGCCAGCAGCTTAGTCGCGACCCTACTTACCTACGAGCAGTACTTC
13 TRBJ1-2 NA TRBV19 NA CASSIDYRDGYTF TGTGCCAGTAGTATCGATTACAGGGATGGCTACACCTTC
14 TRBJ1-2 NA TRBV14 NA CASSPGTLNYGYTF TGTGCCAGCAGCCCTGGGACACTAAACTATGGCTACACCTTC
14 TRBJ2-5 NA TRBV7-9 TRBD1 CASSLGTAQETQYF TGTGCCAGCAGCCTCGGGACAGCTCAAGAGACCCAGTACTTC
13 TRBJ2-2 NA TRBV5-1 NA CASSFANTGELFF TGCGCCAGCAGCTTCGCGAACACCGGGGAGCTGTTTTTT
12 TRBJ1-5 NA TRBV6-6 NA CASRDSNQPQHF TGTGCCAGCAGGGATAGCAATCAGCCCCAGCATTTT
13 TRBJ2-5 NA TRBV7-9 NA CASSLDVEETQYF TGTGCCAGCAGCTTAGACGTAGAGGAGACCCAGTACTTC